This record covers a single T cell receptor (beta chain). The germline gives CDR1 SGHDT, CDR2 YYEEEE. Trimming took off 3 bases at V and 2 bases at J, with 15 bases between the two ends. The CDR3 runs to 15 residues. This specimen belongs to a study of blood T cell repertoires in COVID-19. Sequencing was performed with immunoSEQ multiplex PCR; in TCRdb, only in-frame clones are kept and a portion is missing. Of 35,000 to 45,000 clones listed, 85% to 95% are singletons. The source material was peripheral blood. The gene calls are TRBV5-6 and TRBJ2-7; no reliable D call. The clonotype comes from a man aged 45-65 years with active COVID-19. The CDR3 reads CASSSRMRGPYEQYF. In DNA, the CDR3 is TGTGCCAGCAGCTCCCGTATGAGAGGCCCCTACGAGCAGTACTTC.